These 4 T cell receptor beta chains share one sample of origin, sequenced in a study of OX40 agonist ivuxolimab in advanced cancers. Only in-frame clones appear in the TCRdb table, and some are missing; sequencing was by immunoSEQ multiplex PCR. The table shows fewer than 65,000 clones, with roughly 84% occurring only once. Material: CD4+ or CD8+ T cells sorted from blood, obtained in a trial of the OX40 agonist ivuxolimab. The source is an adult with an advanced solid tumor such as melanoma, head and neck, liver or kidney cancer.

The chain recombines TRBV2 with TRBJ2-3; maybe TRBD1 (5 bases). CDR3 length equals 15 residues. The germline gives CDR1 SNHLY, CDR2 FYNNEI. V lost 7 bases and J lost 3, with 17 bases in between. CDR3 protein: CASTPNGAGTDTQYF. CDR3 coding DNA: TGTGCCAGCACCCCGAATGGGGCAGGGACAGATACGCAGTATTTT.

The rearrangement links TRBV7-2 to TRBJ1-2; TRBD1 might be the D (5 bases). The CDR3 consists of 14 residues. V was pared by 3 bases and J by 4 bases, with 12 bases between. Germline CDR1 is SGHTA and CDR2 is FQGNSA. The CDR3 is CASSFRQNAYGYTF. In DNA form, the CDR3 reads TGTGCCAGCAGCTTTAGACAGAATGCCTATGGCTACACCTTC.

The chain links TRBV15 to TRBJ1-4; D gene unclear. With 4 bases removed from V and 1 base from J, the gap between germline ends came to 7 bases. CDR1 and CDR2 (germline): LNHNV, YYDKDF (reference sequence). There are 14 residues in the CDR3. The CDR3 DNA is TGTGCCACCAGCACACGAATAACTAATGAAAAACTGTTTTTT. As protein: CATSTRITNEKLFF. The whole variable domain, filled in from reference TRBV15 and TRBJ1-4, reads DAMVIQNPRYQVTQFGKPVTLSCSQTLNHNVMYWYQQKSSQAPKLLFHYYDKDFNNEADTPDNFQSRRPNTSFCFLDIRSPGLGDTAMYLCATSTRITNEKLFFGSGTQLSVL.

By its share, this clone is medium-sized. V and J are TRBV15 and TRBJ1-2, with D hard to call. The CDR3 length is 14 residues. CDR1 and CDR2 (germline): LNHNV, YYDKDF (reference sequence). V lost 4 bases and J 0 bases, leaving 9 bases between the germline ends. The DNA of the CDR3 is TGTGCCACCAGCAATTTTGGAACTAACTATGGCTACACCTTC. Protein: CATSNFGTNYGYTF.